Below, 28 T cell receptor beta chains from the same sample are listed, as sequenced in a study of cytomegalovirus exposure and HLA in healthy donors (dated by TCRdb to about 2017). Libraries were made using the immunoSEQ multiplex PCR assay. For the multiplex PCR, a mixture combining 60 forward primers for TCR Vbeta segments and 13 reverse primers for TCR Jbeta segments was used. TCRdb mirrors the immuneACCESS table, restricted to in-frame sequences. Some clones are absent from its copies; in checked studies, under half trace to an unresolved V gene, and the reason for the others is unknown. The sample's records list under 200,000 clones. The ten largest clones take up roughly 2% of the sample. The sequencing input was PBMCs. The receptors here all came from a man aged 25 to 40 in good health and CMV-seronegative.

This chain uses TRBV5-5 with TRBJ2-7; 11 nucleotides align to TRBD1. This CDR3 comprises 14 residues. Germline V lookup: CDR1 SGHKS, CDR2 YYEKEE (reference sequence). J lost 5 bases, V lost 2 bases, and 3 bases had no gene match. Written as DNA, the CDR3 is TGTGCCAGCAGCTTCCGGGACAGGGGGGACGAGCAGTACTTC. Translating it yields CASSFRDRGDEQYF.

The V gene is TRBV7-9, the J gene TRBJ1-2; D perhaps matches TRBD1 (5 bases). V lost 1 base to trimming and J lost 4 bases, with 13 bases between them. CDR1 is SEHNR and CDR2 is FQNEAQ in the germline V gene (reference sequence). The CDR3 is 15 residues long. DNA for the CDR3: TGTGCCAGCAGCTTAGAGACAGCCTATTTCTATGGCTACACCTTC. Encoded protein: CASSLETAYFYGYTF.

The chain recombines TRBV11-3 with TRBJ2-5, with TRBD2 matching over 15 bases. The CDR3 sequence is 17 residues long. Looked up from germline, CDR1 is SGHNT and CDR2 is YENEEA. The ends lost 5 bases at V and 0 bases at J; junction bases unmatched: 4. CDR3 nucleotides: TGTGCCAGCAGCCCCGGGACTAGCGGGGGGTACCAAGAGACCCAGTACTTC. Translation gives CASSPGTSGGYQETQYF.

The CDR3 loop reads CAWSPQEEQFF. Written as DNA, the CDR3 is TGTGCCTGGAGTCCCCAAGAGGAGCAGTTCTTC. The chain carries TRBV30 and TRBJ2-1; the D is unclear. CDR3 length equals 11 residues. Germline V gene data show CDR1 as GTSNPN and CDR2 as SVGIG (reference sequence). V lost 2 bases, J lost 10 bases, and 9 bases lay in between.

Notes on this clone: This CDR3 is also generated by other DNA sequences in the sample. This rearrangement joins TRBV19 to TRBJ2-6; 7 nucleotides match TRBD2. The CDR3 consists of 15 residues. V lost 3 bases, J lost 2 bases, and 1 base stayed unmatched. Germline loops: CDR1 LNHDA, CDR2 SQIVND (reference sequence). CDR3 in DNA: TGTGCCAGTAGTATTGGGGGGGCTGGGGCCAACGTCCTGACTTTC. This codes for CASSIGGAGANVLTF.

The chain carries TRBV29-1 and TRBJ2-1, with TRBD2 matching over 9 bases. Germline CDR1 is SQVTM and CDR2 is ANQGSEA. J was trimmed by 7 bases and V by 5 bases; bases with no gene match: 12. The CDR3 spans 15 residues. CDR3 nucleotide sequence: TGCAGCGTTAGAGGGCTTAGCGGGAGTCGTAATGAGCAGTTCTTC. Translated, it gives CSVRGLSGSRNEQFF.

As to this clone: Different DNA sequences within this sample yield the same CDR3. The rearrangement uses TRBV29-1 and TRBJ1-1; TRBD1 aligns across 8 bases. The CDR3 covers 14 residues. Trimming removed 6 bases from V and 3 bases from J; junction bases left unmatched: 9. Germline assignment: CDR1 SQVTM and CDR2 ANQGSEA. CDR3 in amino acids: CSVQRTGTYTEAFF. The CDR3 coding sequence is TGCAGCGTCCAGAGGACAGGGACCTACACTGAAGCTTTCTTT.

This chain uses TRBV9 with TRBJ2-3; a weak D match, TRBD1 (6 bases). The CDR3 sequence is 14 residues long. Germline lookup yields CDR1 SGDLS and CDR2 YYNGEE. The V and J ends lost 4 bases and 4 bases respectively, with 13 bases between them. The CDR3 spells CASSLGGEPDTQYF. The CDR3 nucleotides read TGTGCCAGCAGCTTAGGGGGAGAACCAGATACGCAGTATTTT.

This sequence joins TRBV19 and TRBJ1-1; D gene uncertain. The CDR3 runs 14 residues. Trimming took 5 bases from V and 3 from J, leaving 13 bases between them. CDR1 is LNHDA, CDR2 SQIVND, per germline (reference sequence). DNA of the CDR3: TGTGCCAGTAGTTACCCAGACTCTTACACTGAAGCTTTCTTT. Amino acid sequence: CASSYPDSYTEAFF.

V and J are TRBV27 and TRBJ1-6, with D perhaps TRBD1 (5 bases). The CDR3 sequence is 16 residues long. Germline V gene lookup returns CDR1 MNHEY and CDR2 SMNVEV (reference sequence). V gave up 6 bases and J gave up 7 bases, with 19 bases separating them. The CDR3 coding sequence is TGTGCCAGCAGCCCCACCACAGGCAGGTTCAATTCACCCCTCCACTTT. Protein: CASSPTTGRFNSPLHF.

The chain couples TRBV28 to TRBJ2-3; 11 bases are a match to TRBD2. In germline, CDR1 is MDHEN, CDR2 SYDVKM. V dropped 7 bases and J dropped 9; count of bases not matched to a gene: 12. This CDR3 has 15 residues. DNA of the CDR3: TGTGCCAGCAAGCCGCTAGCGGGAGGTTCGGGGACGCAGTATTTT. Protein product: CASKPLAGGSGTQYF.

The rearrangement uses TRBV28 and TRBJ1-5; unclear D gene. V gave up 4 bases and J gave up 5 bases, with 15 bases separating them. The CDR3 extends over 15 amino acids. The germline V gene encodes CDR1 MDHEN and CDR2 SYDVKM. The CDR3 spells CASSSPAGRYQPQHF. CDR3 sequence (DNA): TGTGCCAGCAGTTCCCCGGCGGGGAGGTATCAGCCCCAGCATTTT.

The chain links TRBV27 to TRBJ1-2; no clear D gene. The CDR3 runs to 14 residues. V was trimmed by 5 bases and J by 6 bases, leaving 16 bases between them. Germline assignment: CDR1 MNHEY and CDR2 SMNVEV (reference sequence). CDR3 sequence (DNA): TGTGCCAGCAGTGTTAATCAAGGCGAGGATGGCTACACCTTC. Its protein is CASSVNQGEDGYTF.

The chain combines TRBV6-1 with TRBJ2-5, with D perhaps TRBD2 (5 bases). There are 16 residues in the CDR3. Germline CDR1 MNHNS, CDR2 SASEGT. Trimming shortened V by 4 bases and J by 5 bases, and 20 bases separated the two germline ends. CDR3 DNA sequence: TGTGCCAGCAGTGTCGGACCGTCGGGTGGCGGGGAGACCCAGTACTTC. Amino acid sequence: CASSVGPSGGGETQYF.

The chain links TRBV29-1 to TRBJ2-3, with D possibly being TRBD2 (6 bases). V lost 1 base to trimming and J lost 2 bases, with 22 bases between them. CDR1 and CDR2 (germline): SQVTM, ANQGSEA. CDR3 size: 18 residues. The CDR3 reads CSVEGLGVRDLPTDTQYF. The DNA of the CDR3 is TGCAGCGTTGAAGGCTTGGGTGTGCGGGACCTCCCCACAGATACGCAGTATTTT.

The chain employs TRBV7-2 and TRBJ1-3, with 7 bases aligning to TRBD1. Germline V gene data show CDR1 as SGHTA and CDR2 as FQGNSA. The CDR3 runs to 13 residues. With 5 bases clipped from V and 8 bases from J, the junction kept 6 bases outside the gene matches. CDR3 protein: CASSDSGGHTIYF. CDR3 nucleotide sequence: TGTGCCAGCAGCGACTCAGGGGGACACACCATATATTTT.

The V gene is TRBV7-2, the J gene TRBJ1-3; D uncertain. Trimming stripped 3 bases from V and 1 base from J, with 4 bases between. The germline V gene has CDR1 SGHTA and CDR2 FQGNSA. The CDR3 totals 13 residues. DNA of the CDR3: TGTGCCAGCAGCTTTCCTTCTGGAAACACCATATATTTT. This encodes CASSFPSGNTIYF.

About this clone: Other DNA sequences in the same sample also yield this CDR3. This chain joins TRBV7-3 and TRBJ2-1; 10 bases match TRBD2. There are 14 residues in the CDR3. V lost 5 bases to trimming and J lost 4 bases; unmatched junction nucleotides: 2. Germline CDR1 SGHTA, CDR2 FQGTGA. The CDR3: CASSLAGAYNEQFF. The CDR3 DNA follows: TGTGCCAGCAGCCTAGCGGGAGCGTACAATGAGCAGTTCTTC.

The chain uses TRBV28 and TRBJ2-1; 14 nucleotides match TRBD2. Germline-derived CDR1 and CDR2 are MDHEN and SYDVKM. Losses at the gene ends were 7 bases for V and 12 bases for J; bases not matched to a gene: 23. This CDR3 has 19 amino acids. The CDR3 DNA is TGTGCCAGCACCCCTACCGGGACTAGCGGGAGAGGGGATTCCGAAATGCAGTTCTTC. Residues: CASTPTGTSGRGDSEMQFF.

V and J are TRBV5-1 and TRBJ2-1, with 12 bases lining up with TRBD1. Unmatched junction bases numbered 2, after V lost 4 bases and J lost 6 bases. Germline V CDR1 and CDR2: SGHRS, YFSETQ. The CDR3 runs to 14 residues. DNA of the CDR3: TGCGCCAGCAGCCCGGGACAGGGGGCCAATGAGCAGTTCTTC. Translating gives CASSPGQGANEQFF.

This rearrangement joins TRBV18 to TRBJ2-1; tentative D call: TRBD1 (6 bases). CDR1 is KGHSH and CDR2 is LQKENI in the germline V gene. Trimming left V 0 bases short and J 0 bases short, with 18 bases between. This CDR3 is 19 amino acids long. In nucleotides, the CDR3 is TGTGCCAGCTCACCACCCGGTGATTACGCAGGGGTCTCCTACAATGAGCAGTTCTTC. This encodes CASSPPGDYAGVSYNEQFF.

J is TRBJ2-1 and V is TRBV7-2; D is perhaps TRBD2 (5 bases). The CDR3 length is 16 residues. Germline values: CDR1 SGHTA, CDR2 FQGNSA. V lost 5 bases and J 3 bases, leaving 17 bases between the germline ends. The CDR3 reads CASSPVIAPDYNEQFF. CDR3 DNA: TGTGCCAGCAGCCCTGTAATAGCGCCTGACTACAATGAGCAGTTCTTC.

The chain is built from TRBV25-1 and TRBJ2-5, with 7 bases that match TRBD2. This CDR3 region has 13 residues. V lost 6 bases and J lost 3; bases outside the gene matches: 4. The germline V gene has CDR1 MGHDK and CDR2 SYGVNS. CDR3 sequence: CASRHAGEETQYF. DNA of the CDR3: TGTGCCAGCAGACATGCGGGGGAAGAGACCCAGTACTTC. The full variable domain, rest sourced from reference TRBV25-1 and TRBJ2-5, is EADIYQTPRYLVIGTGKKITLECSQTMGHDKMYWYQQDPGMELHLIHYSYGVNSTEKGDLSSESTVSRIRTEHFPLTLESARPSHTSQYLCASRHAGEETQYFGPGTRLLVL.

The J gene is TRBJ2-1, the V gene TRBV4-1; D is uncertain. The germline V gene has CDR1 MGHRA and CDR2 YSYEKL. This CDR3 spans 13 amino acids. Trimming took off 3 bases at V and 8 bases at J, with 11 bases between the two ends. CDR3 protein: CASSHTEWDEQFF. The DNA for the CDR3 is TGCGCCAGCAGCCATACAGAGTGGGATGAGCAGTTCTTC.

As for this clone: The junction departs from the called germline gene at one end, perhaps through a read error. The V gene is TRBV7-2, the J gene TRBJ2-7; possible D gene TRBD1, 5 bases. CDR1 is SGHTA, CDR2 FQGNSA, per germline. The CDR3 has 14 residues. CDR3 DNA: TGTGCCAGCAGCCCAGAAAGGGGCTCCAACGAGCAGTACTTC. This codes for CASSPERGSNEQYF.

CDR3 nucleotides: TGTGCCAGCAGTTCGGCAGGGGGTCGGAGAAACATTCAGTACTTC. Translating gives CASSSAGGRRNIQYF. The rearrangement uses TRBV27 and TRBJ2-4, with 7 bases aligning to TRBD1. The CDR3 is 15 residues long. From germline, CDR1 is MNHEY and CDR2 SMNVEV (reference sequence). With V trimmed by 4 bases and J by 6 bases, 9 bases remained unmatched.

The J gene is TRBJ2-1, the V gene TRBV6-4; 10 positions agree with TRBD2. The CDR3 is 13 residues long. CDR1 MRHNA and CDR2 SNTAGT come from the germline V gene. V lost 5 bases, J lost 9 bases, and 4 bases stayed unmatched. The CDR3 sequence: CASSPGTSVEQFF. CDR3 nucleotides: TGTGCCAGCAGTCCCGGGACTAGCGTTGAGCAGTTCTTC.

The chain employs TRBV18 and TRBJ1-5, with a possible D match to TRBD1 (6 bases). Germline V gives CDR1 KGHSH, CDR2 LQKENI. The V end was cut by 8 bases, the J end by 2 bases, with 19 bases between. CDR3 length: 16 residues. CDR3: CASLNGGLGGNQPQHF. CDR3 in DNA: TGTGCCAGCCTTAACGGGGGGCTGGGGGGCAATCAGCCCCAGCATTTT.